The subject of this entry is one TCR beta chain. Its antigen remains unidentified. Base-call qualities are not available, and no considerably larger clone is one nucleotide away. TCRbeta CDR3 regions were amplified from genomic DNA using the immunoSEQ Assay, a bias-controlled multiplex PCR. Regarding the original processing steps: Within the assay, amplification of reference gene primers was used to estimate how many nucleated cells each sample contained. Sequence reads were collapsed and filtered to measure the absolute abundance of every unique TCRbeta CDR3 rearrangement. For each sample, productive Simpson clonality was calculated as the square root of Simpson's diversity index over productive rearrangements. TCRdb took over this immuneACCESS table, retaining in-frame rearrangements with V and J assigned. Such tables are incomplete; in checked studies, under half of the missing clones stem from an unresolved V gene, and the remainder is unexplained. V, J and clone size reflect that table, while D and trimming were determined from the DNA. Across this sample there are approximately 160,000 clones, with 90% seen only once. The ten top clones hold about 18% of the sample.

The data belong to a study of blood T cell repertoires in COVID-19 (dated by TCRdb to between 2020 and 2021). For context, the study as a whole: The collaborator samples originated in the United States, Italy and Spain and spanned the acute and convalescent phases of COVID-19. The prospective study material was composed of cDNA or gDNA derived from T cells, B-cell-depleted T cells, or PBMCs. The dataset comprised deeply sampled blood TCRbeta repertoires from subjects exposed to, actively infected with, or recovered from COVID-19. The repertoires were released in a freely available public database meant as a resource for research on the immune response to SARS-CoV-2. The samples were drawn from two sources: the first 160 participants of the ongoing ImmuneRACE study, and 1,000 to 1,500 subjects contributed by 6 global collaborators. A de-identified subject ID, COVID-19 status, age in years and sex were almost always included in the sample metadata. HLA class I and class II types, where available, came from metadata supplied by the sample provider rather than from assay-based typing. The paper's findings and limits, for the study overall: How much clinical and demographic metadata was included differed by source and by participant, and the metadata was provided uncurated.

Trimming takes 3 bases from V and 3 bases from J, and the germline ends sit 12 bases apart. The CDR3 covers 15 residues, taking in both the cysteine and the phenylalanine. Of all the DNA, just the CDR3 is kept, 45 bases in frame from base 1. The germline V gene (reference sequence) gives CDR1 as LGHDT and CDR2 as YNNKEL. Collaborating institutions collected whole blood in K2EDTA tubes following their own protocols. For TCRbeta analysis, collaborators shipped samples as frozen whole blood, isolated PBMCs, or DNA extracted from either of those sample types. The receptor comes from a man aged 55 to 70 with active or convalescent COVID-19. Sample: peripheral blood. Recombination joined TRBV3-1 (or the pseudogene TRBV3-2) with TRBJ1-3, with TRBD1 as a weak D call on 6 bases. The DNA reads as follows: TGTGCCAGCAGCCAGAATCAGGGGTTTGGAAACACCATATATTTT. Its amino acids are CASSQNQGFGNTIYF.